This T cell receptor beta chain comes out of a study of blood T cell repertoires in COVID-19. For the study at large: PBMCs, B-cell-depleted T cells, or T cells were the source of the cDNA or gDNA that made up the material.

Per the original data handling: For nucleated cells, counts were estimated from reference gene primer amplification. TCRdb's copy holds only in-frame clones and misses some; the assay was immunoSEQ multiplex PCR. That table supplies the V and J calls and clone size; D and trimming were determined from the DNA. Among about 410,000 clones listed, approximately 89% were seen once. Seattle enrolled patients during active infection and tracked them longitudinally. The ends lost 4 bases at V and 8 bases at J; junction bases unmatched: 29. Looked up from germline, CDR1 is WSHSY and CDR2 is SAAADI. The CDR3 is 22 amino acids.

The chain carries TRBV10-2 and TRBJ2-1; 10 nucleotides agree with TRBD2. Sequencing was performed on peripheral blood. The source is a woman aged 40 to 50 with COVID-19, enrolled during active disease. CDR3 region: CASSGPRQDRAGKREGLYEQFF. CDR3 sequence (DNA): TGCGCCAGCAGTGGGCCGAGACAGGACCGGGCTGGGAAGCGGGAGGGCCTCTATGAGCAGTTCTTC.